Below, 29 T cell receptor beta chains from the same sample are listed, as sequenced in a study of blood T cell repertoires in COVID-19. Using immunoSEQ multiplex PCR, the repertoire was profiled, and TCRdb retains in-frame clones only, with some absent. Here the sample spans a few hundred thousand clones, 70% to 90% being singletons. Sample: PBMCs or T cells enriched from blood (not recorded which). The receptor source for this set is a woman between 45 and 65 years old with acute COVID-19.

The chain has TRBV10-3 and TRBJ2-5, with TRBD1 matching over 8 bases. The CDR3 spans 15 residues. The germline V gene has CDR1 ENHRY and CDR2 SYGVKD. Losses at the gene ends were 4 bases for V and 0 bases for J; bases not matched to a gene: 4. This CDR3 reads CAISAGTGYQETQYF. The CDR3, as DNA: TGTGCCATCAGTGCCGGGACAGGCTACCAAGAGACCCAGTACTTC.

V and J are TRBV9 and TRBJ2-7, with 8 bases matching TRBD1. The CDR3 runs to 16 residues. Losses at the gene ends were 4 bases for V and 2 bases for J; bases not matched to a gene: 11. Per germline, CDR1 SGDLS and CDR2 YYNGEE. CDR3: CASSSRTGRSPYEQYF. For the CDR3, the DNA is TGTGCCAGCAGCTCCCGGACAGGGAGGTCCCCCTACGAGCAGTACTTC.

The J gene is TRBJ1-2, the V gene TRBV6-5; 9 bases are a match to TRBD1. Per germline, CDR1 MNHEY and CDR2 SVGAGI. V was clipped by 5 bases and J by 7 bases; unmatched bases: 5. The CDR3 spans 13 residues. CDR3 in amino acids: CASSRQGGGGYTF. The DNA of the CDR3 is TGTGCCAGCAGTCGACAGGGGGGCGGTGGCTACACCTTC.

The V gene is TRBV11-2, the J gene TRBJ1-1; TRBD1 might be the D (6 bases). Germline V gives CDR1 SGHAT, CDR2 FQNNGV. This CDR3 comprises 15 residues. Trimming removed 4 bases at V and 2 bases at J, with 14 bases between. CDR3 in amino acids: CASSSPWTVNTEAFF. The CDR3 DNA follows: TGTGCCAGCAGCTCCCCCTGGACAGTAAACACTGAAGCTTTCTTT.

J is TRBJ2-5 and V is TRBV28; 9 bases line up with TRBD1. The CDR3 sequence is 14 residues long. J was trimmed by 4 bases and V by 6 bases; bases with no gene match: 6. Germline CDR1 is MDHEN and CDR2 is SYDVKM. The CDR3: CASSHYRGPETQYF. The DNA for the CDR3 is TGTGCCAGCAGCCACTACAGGGGGCCAGAGACCCAGTACTTC.

The chain joins TRBV7-2 to TRBJ1-5, with unresolved D. V lost 4 bases, J lost 5 bases, and 12 bases lay in between. From germline, CDR1 is SGHTA and CDR2 FQGNSA. This CDR3 is 14 amino acids long. Here the CDR3 reads CASSSYGPYQPQHF. CDR3 sequence (DNA): TGTGCCAGCAGCTCATATGGGCCCTATCAGCCCCAGCATTTT.

The chain combines TRBV18 with TRBJ2-7, with 7 bases that match TRBD2. The CDR3 spans 15 residues. V lost 6 bases, J lost 4 bases, and 12 bases stayed unmatched. CDR1 and CDR2 from the germline V gene are KGHSH and LQKENI. The CDR3 region is CASSPGTIQAYEQYF. As DNA, the CDR3 is TGTGCCAGCTCTCCAGGGACTATACAAGCTTACGAGCAGTACTTC.

The chain combines TRBV6-5 with TRBJ2-1, with 10 bases identical to TRBD2. CDR1 is MNHEY and CDR2 is SVGAGI in the germline V gene. Trimming removed 5 bases from V and 2 bases from J; junction bases left unmatched: 3. The CDR3 totals 15 residues. The CDR3 DNA follows: TGTGCCAGCAGTAAAACTAGCGGGACCTACAATGAGCAGTTCTTC. This translates into CASSKTSGTYNEQFF.

The gene calls are TRBV7-2 and TRBJ2-5, with 16 bases identical to TRBD2. V gave up 6 bases and J gave up 5 bases; unmatched junction bases: 12. The CDR3 contains 18 residues. The germline gives CDR1 SGHTA, CDR2 FQGNSA. CDR3 sequence: CASRSPGLAGGLSETQYF. The DNA for the CDR3 is TGTGCCAGCAGGTCGCCGGGACTAGCGGGAGGGCTGTCGGAGACCCAGTACTTC. Full variable domain (remainder filled in from reference TRBV7-2 and TRBJ2-5): GAGVSQSPSNKVTEKGKDVELRCDPISGHTALYWYRQSLGQGLEFLIYFQGNSAPDKSGLPSDRFSAERTGGSVSTLTIQRTQQEDSAVYLCASRSPGLAGGLSETQYFGPGTRLLVL.

This sequence joins TRBV10-3 and TRBJ2-1; the match to TRBD1 covers 9 bases. The V and J ends lost 6 bases and 8 bases, in that order; junction bases with no gene match: 14. Germline CDR1 reads ENHRY; CDR2 reads SYGVKD. The CDR3 is 16 amino acids. The CDR3 coding sequence is TGTGCCATCAGGACGGCTAGGGGACAGGGTGGGGATGAGCAGTTCTTC. Encoded protein: CAIRTARGQGGDEQFF.

The chain is built from TRBV6-2 or TRBV6-3 and TRBJ2-5; D is undetermined. Germline values: CDR1 MNHEY, CDR2 SVGEGT. CDR3 length: 15 amino acids. Trimming took off 0 bases at V and 4 bases at J, with 12 bases between the two ends. CDR3 nucleotide sequence: TGTGCCAGCAGTTACTCAGCAGCCGAGGTAGAGACCCAGTACTTC. Amino acid sequence: CASSYSAAEVETQYF.

This chain joins TRBV19 and TRBJ1-4, with D maybe TRBD1 (5 bases). CDR1 and CDR2 from the germline V gene are LNHDA and SQIVND (reference sequence). CDR3 length equals 17 residues. Trimming stripped 4 bases from V and 0 bases from J, with 15 bases between. CDR3 residues: CASSNSRGASTNEKLFF. The CDR3 bases are TGTGCCAGTAGTAATTCTCGTGGGGCCTCAACTAATGAAAAACTGTTTTTT.

The V gene is TRBV5-1, the J gene TRBJ2-3, with D unresolved. CDR1 is SGHRS, CDR2 YFSETQ, per germline. The length of the CDR3 is 14 residues. Trimming removed 4 bases from V and 4 bases from J, with 13 bases in between. CDR3: CASSQPLVADTQYF. CDR3 DNA sequence: TGCGCCAGCAGCCAACCGCTAGTAGCAGATACGCAGTATTTT.

The chain links TRBV7-9 to TRBJ2-7; 11 nucleotides align to TRBD2. Per germline, CDR1 SEHNR and CDR2 FQNEAQ (reference sequence). The CDR3 has 14 amino acids. V lost 5 bases, J lost 6 bases, and 6 bases stayed unmatched. The CDR3 DNA reads as TGTGCCAGCAGCCCTACTAGCGGGAGCCTCGAGCAGTACTTC. Its translation is CASSPTSGSLEQYF. Full variable domain (missing parts from reference TRBV7-9 and TRBJ2-7): DTGVSQNPRHKITKRGQNVTFRCDPISEHNRLYWYRQTLGQGPEFLTYFQNEAQLEKSRLLSDRFSAERPKGSFSTLEIQRTEQGDSAMYLCASSPTSGSLEQYFGPGTRLTVT.

The gene calls are TRBV29-1 and TRBJ1-2; D call uncertain. Germline CDR1 is SQVTM and CDR2 is ANQGSEA. V was clipped by 5 bases and J by 8 bases, with 18 bases between them. The CDR3 is made up of 13 amino acids. This chain's CDR3 is CSVWSGLFQGYTF. DNA for the CDR3: TGCAGCGTTTGGAGCGGACTTTTTCAAGGCTACACCTTC.

The chain employs TRBV18 and TRBJ2-7; possible D gene TRBD2, 5 bases. Deletions cut 3 bases from V and 2 bases from J, with 11 bases between. CDR3 size: 14 residues. Per germline, CDR1 KGHSH and CDR2 LQKENI. The CDR3 nucleotides are TGTGCCAGCTCACCGGGGTTTAGCGCCTACGAGCAGTACTTC. It translates to CASSPGFSAYEQYF. The full variable domain, completed using reference TRBV18 and TRBJ2-7, is NAGVMQNPRHLVRRRGQEARLRCSPMKGHSHVYWYRQLPEEGLKFMVYLQKENIIDESGMPKERFSAEFPKEGPSILRIQQVVRGDSAAYFCASSPGFSAYEQYFGPGTRLTVT.

This chain uses TRBV7-8 with TRBJ1-1; tentative D call: TRBD1 (5 bases). The CDR3 covers 13 residues. Germline assignment: CDR1 SGHVS and CDR2 FQNEAQ. The V end was cut by 2 bases, the J end by 5 bases, with 9 bases between. Here the CDR3 reads CASSLRGGTEAFF. CDR3 in DNA: TGTGCCAGCAGCTTAAGGGGCGGAACTGAAGCTTTCTTT.

The sample holds one count of this clone. The chain uses TRBV29-1 and TRBJ1-2; 10 nucleotides line up with TRBD1. CDR1 and CDR2 (germline): SQVTM, ANQGSEA. This CDR3 contains 17 residues. J gave up 2 bases and V 0 bases, and 9 bases lay outside the gene matches. CDR3 coding DNA: TGCAGCGTTGAAGATCTTCCCGAGGACAGGGGGAACTATGGCTACACCTTC. This gives the protein CSVEDLPEDRGNYGYTF.

This chain connects TRBV28 to TRBJ1-2; D possibly corresponds to TRBD1 (5 bases). The CDR3 is 13 residues long. The V gene's germline CDR1 is MDHEN and CDR2 SYDVKM. With 8 bases removed from V and 4 bases from J, the gap between germline ends came to 14 bases. CDR3 amino acids: CASDARQSYGYTF. The CDR3, as DNA: TGTGCCAGCGACGCCCGACAGTCCTATGGCTACACCTTC.

The chain recombines TRBV6-5 with TRBJ1-3, with 7 bases matching TRBD1. The germline V gene has CDR1 MNHEY and CDR2 SVGAGI. With 6 bases clipped from V and 1 base from J, the junction kept 6 bases outside the gene matches. The CDR3 runs 15 residues. CDR3 residues: CASSRDRVSGNTIYF. The CDR3 nucleotides are TGTGCCAGCAGCAGAGACAGGGTATCTGGAAACACCATATATTTT.

This sequence joins TRBV6-5 and TRBJ1-2; D is uncertain. Germline CDR1 reads MNHEY; CDR2 reads SVGAGI. The CDR3 loop spans 13 amino acids. Trimming took off 6 bases at V and 8 bases at J, with 16 bases between the two ends. This chain's CDR3 is CASSVTRRGGYTF. The CDR3 DNA is TGTGCCAGCAGCGTGACACGACGGGGAGGCTACACCTTC.

The V call is TRBV10-3, the J call TRBJ2-1; D is unclear. Trimming pared 1 base from V and 1 base from J, leaving 8 bases between. The CDR3 consists of 15 residues. In germline, CDR1 is ENHRY, CDR2 SYGVKD. CDR3 nucleotides: TGTGCCATCAGTGAGTTGTCCCGTTCCTACAATGAGCAGTTCTTC. Its translation: CAISELSRSYNEQFF.

The chain combines TRBV28 with TRBJ2-7, with 8 bases matching TRBD2. Germline V gene data show CDR1 as MDHEN and CDR2 as SYDVKM. The CDR3 length is 15 residues. V trimming: 2 bases; J trimming: 12 bases; junction bases outside the gene matches: 15. The CDR3 DNA is TGTGCCAGCAGTTTAATCGGGAGGGGCTCCACCCGTTGGTACTTC. Translation gives CASSLIGRGSTRWYF.

The chain is built from TRBV21-1 and TRBJ1-2. TRBV21-1 is labeled a pseudogene. The CDR3 totals 17 residues. In DNA, the CDR3 is TGTGCCAGCAGCAAAGGACAACAGGCAGCGGGGGACTATGGCTACACCTTC. As protein: CASSKGQQAAGDYGYTF.

The chain carries TRBV6-5 and TRBJ2-7; D is possibly TRBD1 (5 bases). Germline V gene data show CDR1 as MNHEY and CDR2 as SVGAGI. CDR3 length equals 13 residues. Trimming stripped 8 bases from V and 3 bases from J, with 14 bases between. The CDR3 region is CASGQGVFYEQYF. For the CDR3, the DNA is TGTGCCAGCGGCCAGGGTGTTTTCTACGAGCAGTACTTC.

The chain has TRBV7-7 and TRBJ2-1, with 10 bases lining up with TRBD2. The CDR3 has 15 amino acids. Losses at the gene ends were 5 bases for V and 5 bases for J; bases not matched to a gene: 6. Germline V gene sequence: CDR1 SSHAT, CDR2 FNYEAQ (reference sequence). This chain's CDR3 is CASSPGLALNNEQFF. DNA for the CDR3: TGTGCCAGCAGCCCGGGACTAGCGTTAAACAATGAGCAGTTCTTC.

The CDR3 loop is CASSTSGWIYNEQFF. In DNA form, the CDR3 reads TGTGCCAGCAGCACTAGCGGGTGGATCTACAATGAGCAGTTCTTC. V and J are TRBV9 and TRBJ2-1; TRBD2 agrees at 9 bases. Per the germline V gene, CDR1 is SGDLS and CDR2 is YYNGEE. Losses at the gene ends were 4 bases for V and 3 bases for J; bases not matched to a gene: 5. The CDR3 runs to 15 residues.

This chain joins TRBV7-8 and TRBJ1-4; 7 bases agree with TRBD1. Germline CDR1 and CDR2: SGHVS and FQNEAQ. V lost 5 bases to trimming and J lost 5 bases; unmatched junction nucleotides: 8. The CDR3 is made up of 15 amino acids. CDR3 amino acids: CASSPRGQLNEKLFF. The CDR3 DNA reads as TGTGCCAGCAGCCCCCGGGGACAGTTAAATGAAAAACTGTTTTTT.

This clone was observed a few times. The V and J genes are TRBV7-9 and TRBJ1-1, with a weak D call TRBD1 (5 bases). Germline V gene lookup returns CDR1 SEHNR and CDR2 FQNEAQ (reference sequence). V was pared by 7 bases and J by 1 base, with 10 bases between. The CDR3 runs to 13 residues. DNA of the CDR3: TGTGCCAGCAAACGGGGGGAGAACACTGAAGCTTTCTTT. It specifies CASKRGENTEAFF.